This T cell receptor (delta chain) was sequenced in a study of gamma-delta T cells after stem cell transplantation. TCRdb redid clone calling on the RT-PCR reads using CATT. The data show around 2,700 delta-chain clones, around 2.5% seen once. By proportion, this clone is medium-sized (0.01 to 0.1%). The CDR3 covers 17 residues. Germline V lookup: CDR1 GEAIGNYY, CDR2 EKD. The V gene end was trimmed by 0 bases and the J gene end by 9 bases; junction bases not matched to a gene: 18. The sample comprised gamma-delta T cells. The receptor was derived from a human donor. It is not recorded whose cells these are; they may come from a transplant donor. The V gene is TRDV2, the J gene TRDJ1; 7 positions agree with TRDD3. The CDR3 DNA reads TGTGCCTGTGACACCCTTACTGGGGAATACGGGTCAAATGAACTCATCTTT. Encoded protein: CACDTLTGEYGSNELIF.